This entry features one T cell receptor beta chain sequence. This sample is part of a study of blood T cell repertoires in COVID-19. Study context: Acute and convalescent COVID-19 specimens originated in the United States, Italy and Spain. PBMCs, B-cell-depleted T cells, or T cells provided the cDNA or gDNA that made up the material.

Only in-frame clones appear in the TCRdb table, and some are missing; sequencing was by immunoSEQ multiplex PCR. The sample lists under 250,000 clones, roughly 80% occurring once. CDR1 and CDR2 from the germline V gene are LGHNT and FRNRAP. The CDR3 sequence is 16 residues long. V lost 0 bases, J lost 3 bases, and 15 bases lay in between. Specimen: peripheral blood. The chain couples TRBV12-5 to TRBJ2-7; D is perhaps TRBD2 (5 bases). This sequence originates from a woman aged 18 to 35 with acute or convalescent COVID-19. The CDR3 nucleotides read TGTGCTAGTGGTTTGGTTTCGCCACTAGACCGCTACGAGCAGTACTTC. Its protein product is CASGLVSPLDRYEQYF.